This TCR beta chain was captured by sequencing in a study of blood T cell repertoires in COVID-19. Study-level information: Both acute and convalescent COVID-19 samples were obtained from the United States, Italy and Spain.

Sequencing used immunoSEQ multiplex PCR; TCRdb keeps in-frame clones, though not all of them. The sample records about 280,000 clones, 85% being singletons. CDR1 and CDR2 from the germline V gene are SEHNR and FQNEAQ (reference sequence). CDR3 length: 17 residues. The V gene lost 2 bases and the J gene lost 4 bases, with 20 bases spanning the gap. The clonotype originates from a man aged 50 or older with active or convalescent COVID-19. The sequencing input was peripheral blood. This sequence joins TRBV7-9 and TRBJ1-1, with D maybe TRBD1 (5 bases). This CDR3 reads CASSLYLPVSGFTEAFF. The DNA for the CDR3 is TGTGCCAGCAGCTTATACCTACCAGTATCAGGGTTCACTGAAGCTTTCTTT.